This entry lists 21 T cell receptor beta chains sequenced from one sample in a study of blood T cells in healthy people across ages. A second PCR, run for about 6 to 11 cycles, used a sample-barcoded 5' primer plus a J-beta primer mix. TCRdb re-called the 5' RACE reads through MiXCR, storing one row per CDR3 protein. There are about 1.8 million distinct CDR3 sequences in the sample; about 50% occur only once, and approximately 2.1% lies in the top ten. The source material was blood. The receptors come from a woman aged 40 to 55 in good health.

The rearrangement links TRBV20-1 to TRBJ2-4; 11 bases align to TRBD2. V was clipped by 0 bases and J by 15 bases; unmatched bases: 10. Germline CDR1 DFQATT, CDR2 SNEGSKA (reference sequence). CDR3 length: 14 amino acids. In nucleotides, the CDR3 is TGCAGTGCTAGAGATCAGCTAGCGGGGGGCCGGAGGTACTTC. It is translated as CSARDQLAGGRRYF.

This chain uses TRBV18 with TRBJ2-7; tentative D call: TRBD2 (6 bases). This CDR3 contains 17 residues. Trimming removed 4 bases at V and 3 bases at J, with 22 bases between. Germline CDR1 reads KGHSH; CDR2 reads LQKENI. The CDR3 coding sequence is TGTGCCAGCTCACACAGCCCCTCCGGGACTTCCCACTACGAGCAGTACTTC. Protein sequence: CASSHSPSGTSHYEQYF. Supplemented by reference TRBV18 and TRBJ2-7, the full variable domain reads NAGVMQNPRHLVRRRGQEARLRCSPMKGHSHVYWYRQLPEEGLKFMVYLQKENIIDESGMPKERFSAEFPKEGPSILRIQQVVRGDSAAYFCASSHSPSGTSHYEQYFGPGTRLTVT.

This sequence joins TRBV20-1 and TRBJ1-3; weak D call: TRBD1 (6 bases). Per the germline V gene, CDR1 is DFQATT and CDR2 is SNEGSKA (reference sequence). The V gene lost 0 bases and the J gene lost 4 bases, with 13 bases spanning the gap. CDR3 length equals 15 residues. Written as DNA, the CDR3 is TGCAGTGCTAGAGATTCAACAGGGAGAGGAAACACCATATATTTT. It translates to CSARDSTGRGNTIYF.

The chain uses TRBV11-2 and TRBJ2-1, with D possibly TRBD2 on 5 matching bases. Germline CDR1 SGHAT, CDR2 FQNNGV. The CDR3 loop spans 15 amino acids. The ends were cut back, 3 bases at V and 6 bases at J, with 15 bases in the middle. Written as DNA, the CDR3 is TGTGCCAGCAGCTTCCGGTTCGAGGGCCCCAATGAGCAGTTCTTC. This translates into CASSFRFEGPNEQFF.

On this clonotype: An end of the junction does not agree with germline; a read error may underlie this. V is TRBV29-1 and J is TRBJ2-1, with no clear D. Per germline, CDR1 SQVTM and CDR2 ANQGSEA. This CDR3 has 12 residues. In DNA form, the CDR3 reads TGCAGCGTTGCCCATTCCTCCAATGAGCAGTTCTTC. Its protein product is CSVAHSSNEQFF.

This clonotype showed up just a few times. The chain uses TRBV6-5 and TRBJ2-1; unclear D gene. Germline V lookup: CDR1 MNHEY, CDR2 SVGAGI. CDR3 size: 12 residues. V was pared by 4 bases and J by 8 bases, with 9 bases between. Here the CDR3 DNA reads TGTGCCAGCAGTTCAGTACCGGATGAGCAGTTCTTC. It yields the protein CASSSVPDEQFF.

This sequence joins TRBV3-1 and TRBJ2-5, with 10 positions matching TRBD2. The DNA end is more similar to TRBJ2-7, so the J call may be wrong. The CDR3 consists of 16 residues. Germline CDR1 and CDR2: LGHDT and YNNKEL (reference sequence). The CDR3 DNA follows: TGTGCCAGCAGCCAACCACTAGCGGGGAGACCCTACGAGCAGTACTTC. Its protein is CASSQPLAGRPYEQYF.

The genes are TRBV6-2 or TRBV6-3 and TRBJ2-1; D gene ambiguous. Germline lookup yields CDR1 MNHEY and CDR2 SVGEGT. The CDR3 has 13 amino acids. The V and J ends lost 1 base and 6 bases respectively, with 7 bases between them. CDR3 residues: CASSYWNSNEQFF. As DNA, the CDR3 is TGTGCCAGCAGTTACTGGAACTCCAATGAGCAGTTCTTC.

In its sample, this clonotype was seen once. Just one base apart from a much larger clone, this may be a read error. The chain has TRBV13 and TRBJ2-4, with D perhaps TRBD2 (6 bases). Matching the DNA end better, TRBJ2-5 makes the J call doubtful. This CDR3 spans 13 amino acids. CDR1 is PRHDT, CDR2 FYEKMQ, per germline (reference sequence). The CDR3 DNA is TGTGCCAGCAGCTTTTGGGGGGTGGAGACCCAGTACTTC. Translating gives CASSFWGVETQYF.

The table lists this clonotype with a few counts. The V call is TRBV7-2, the J call TRBJ2-4, with no clear D. V was pared by 7 bases and J by 0 bases, with 7 bases between. The CDR3 loop spans 13 amino acids. Per the germline V gene, CDR1 is SGHTA and CDR2 is FQGNSA. The CDR3 loop reads CASKTLAKNIQYF. The DNA of the CDR3 is TGTGCCAGCAAAACACTAGCCAAAAACATTCAGTACTTC.

This chain links TRBV18 with TRBJ2-7; D remains unclear. This CDR3 has 13 residues. V gave up 3 bases and J gave up 2 bases, with 8 bases separating them. Germline CDR1 is KGHSH and CDR2 is LQKENI. DNA of the CDR3: TGTGCCAGCTCACCCCCAGATGCCTACGAGCAGTACTTC. Translated, it gives CASSPPDAYEQYF.

The genes are TRBV4-3 and TRBJ2-5; D gene ambiguous. The J call may not be correct, given that the DNA end is closer to TRBJ2-7. Germline values: CDR1 LGHNA, CDR2 YSLEER. This CDR3 has 14 residues. As DNA, the CDR3 is TGCGCCAGCAGCTCCGTTCTACCAGGCTACGAGCAGTACTTC. It is translated as CASSSVLPGYEQYF.

This clonotype was recorded a few times. V is TRBV28 and J is TRBJ2-7; a possible D gene is TRBD2 (5 bases). The V end lost 6 bases, the J end lost 1 base, and 22 bases lay between the germline ends. In germline, CDR1 is MDHEN, CDR2 SYDVKM. CDR3 length: 17 amino acids. This CDR3 is CASSSPGGLAWSYEQYF. The CDR3 nucleotides read TGTGCCAGCAGCTCCCCTGGTGGTCTAGCATGGTCCTACGAGCAGTACTTC.

Only a few counts were recorded for this clonotype. The chain employs TRBV5-1 and TRBJ2-6, with 7 nucleotides matching TRBD2. Per the germline V gene, CDR1 is SGHRS and CDR2 is YFSETQ. Losses at the gene ends were 1 base for V and 4 bases for J; bases not matched to a gene: 11. The CDR3 contains 18 residues. In DNA, the CDR3 is TGCGCCAGCAGCTTGTCACCAGGGAGGGGCTCCGGGGCCAACGTCCTGACTTTC. Translating it yields CASSLSPGRGSGANVLTF.

The chain couples TRBV29-1 to TRBJ2-1; tentatively, D is TRBD1 or TRBD2 (5 bases each). Trimming took 6 bases from V and 10 from J, leaving 16 bases between them. Germline CDR1 SQVTM, CDR2 ANQGSEA. The CDR3 is 12 residues long. Here the CDR3 DNA reads TGCAGCGTGGGACCAGAATCCTACGAGCAGTTCTTC. It codes for CSVGPESYEQFF.

The gene calls are TRBV6-2 or TRBV6-3 and TRBJ2-3; 11 bases match TRBD2. The CDR3 runs 15 residues. Germline V gene data show CDR1 as MNHEY and CDR2 as SVGEGT. Losses at the gene ends were 5 bases for V and 7 bases for J; bases not matched to a gene: 8. For the CDR3, the DNA is TGTGCCAGCAGTCCGGGACTAGCGGTGTGGTATACGCAGTATTTT. This codes for CASSPGLAVWYTQYF.

V usage is TRBV6-2 or TRBV6-3 and J usage is TRBJ2-7, with 15 bases identical to TRBD2. Germline values: CDR1 MNHEY, CDR2 SVGEGT. This CDR3 is built from 16 residues. Trimming took 6 bases from V and 3 from J; bases not matched to a gene: 6. The CDR3 coding sequence is TGTGCCAGCAGCCGGACTAGCGGGGGGGACTACTACGAGCAGTACTTC. Translating gives CASSRTSGGDYYEQYF.

The chain recombines TRBV6-5 with TRBJ1-2; D uncertain. CDR3 length equals 13 residues. Germline CDR1 is MNHEY and CDR2 is SVGAGI. Trimming took off 6 bases at V and 3 bases at J, with 11 bases between the two ends. CDR3 protein: CASRKPGYYGYTF. The CDR3 nucleotides read TGTGCCAGCAGAAAGCCGGGCTACTATGGCTACACCTTC.

This clonotype was seen a single time. The chain combines TRBV6-2 or TRBV6-3 with TRBJ2-1; 11 bases line up with TRBD2. Germline trimming cut 5 bases from V and 0 bases from J; bases unmatched to any gene: 6. The CDR3 length is 17 residues. Germline V lookup: CDR1 MNHEY, CDR2 SVGEGT. The CDR3 region is CASSTSGGRVSYNEQFF. CDR3 in DNA: TGTGCCAGCAGTACTAGCGGGGGCAGAGTCTCCTACAATGAGCAGTTCTTC.

This CDR3 reads CASKGLGYGANVLTF. The CDR3, as DNA: TGTGCCAGCAAGGGGCTAGGCTACGGGGCCAACGTCCTGACTTTC. This rearrangement joins TRBV7-2 to TRBJ2-6, with TRBD1 as a possible D gene (5 bases). The CDR3 contains 15 residues. V dropped 7 bases and J dropped 4 bases, with 14 bases sitting between them. The V gene's germline CDR1 is SGHTA and CDR2 FQGNSA.

The chain carries TRBV7-2 and TRBJ2-7, with a possible D match to TRBD1 (5 bases). Germline values: CDR1 SGHTA, CDR2 FQGNSA. This CDR3 region has 13 residues. Trimming stripped 5 bases from V and 4 bases from J, with 12 bases between. CDR3 in amino acids: CASSNRFRYEQYF. As DNA, the CDR3 is TGTGCCAGCAGCAACAGGTTTCGGTACGAGCAGTACTTC.